This entry is about one T cell receptor beta chain. A few counts support this clonotype. The antigen it recognizes is unknown. The input lacks base qualities; no much larger clone sits a single base away. The data are from a study of molecular identifiers for immune sequencing clone quantification (dated by TCRdb to the late 2010s). Concerning the study at large: For a replicate experiment, RNA from roughly 20,000 or 100,000 naive CD8 T cells was divided into five aliquots, and four of the five aliquots were sequenced. CD8 T cells were used in a methods study to benchmark molecular-identifier clustering-based TCR repertoire sequencing (MIDCIRS) and TCR RNA copy counting. Beyond this particular receptor, the publication reports: Clones above 20 RNA copies held over 97% of molecules in CMV-specific effector cells but under 1% in naive cells. The naive libraries included spiked-in Jurkat TCR RNA (10 copies' worth), and this RNA is not part of the donor repertoire. When barcode sub-clustering was left out, chimeric consensus sequences inflated TCR diversity, with chimeras reaching as high as 47%. Modeling indicated approximately 3 TCR RNA copies recovered per cell, compared with 9 to 10 by digital PCR, which implies a capture efficiency of 25% to 35%. A single cell's worth of spiked-in Jurkat TCR RNA was reported detectable even among 750,000 to 1,000,000 naive CD8 T cells. The sizes of highly expanded clones could end up underestimated when identical TCR molecules share a barcode.

There are 18 amino acids in the CDR3, from cysteine to phenylalanine inclusive. Only the CDR3 region is kept as DNA, spanning 54 bases read in frame from base 1. The V end loses 4 bases and the J end loses 0 bases, and a stretch of 22 bases separates them. The library was built by means of PCR. TCRdb names NextSeq 500 as the instrument used. Bulk TCR libraries were made following a previously described method, with the TCR primers given in Table S5. The Qiagen AllPrep DNA/RNA kit was used to purify total RNA. Before any analysis, reads coming from multiple sequencing runs of the same library were combined into one pool. Turning to the authors' computational methods: Reads were retained only if their TCR constant sequence matched exactly, and those retained reads were trimmed to 150 nt and grouped according to their 12-nt molecular barcodes. Reads inside each barcode group were sub-clustered using a 15% Levenshtein threshold, and a quality-weighted consensus sequence was constructed for each RNA molecule. Non-functional sequences were discarded, and so were lower-count sequences lying one edit away from another sequence. Barcode sub-clusters with fewer than 20% of the maximum read count were removed, based on fitting two negative binomial distributions. The public reads were reanalyzed by TCRdb: fastp trimming at Q25, MiXCR alignment, in-frame beta chains only. Merged by CDR3 protein, the rows form single entries marked with the most common genes and DNA. For this entry, the V and J calls and clone size follow TCRdb and not the study's own pipeline. The sample contains under 600,000 distinct CDR3 sequences, about 25% of them found a single time. Over 0.6% of the sample rests with the top ten.

Libraries of naive CD8 T cells were generated from around 20,000 to 1,000,000 sorted cells, with 10%, 30% or 50% of the purified RNA used. On a BD FACSAria II, naive CD8 T cells were FACS-sorted as CD8+CD4-CCR7+CD45RA+ and collected into RLT Plus buffer. Detection sensitivity was tested by spiking Jurkat RNA equal to some 11 TCR copies' worth into samples containing roughly 17,000-1,100,000 naive CD8 T cells. Enrichment of CD8 T cells was performed with RosetteSep CD8+ T Cell Enrichment Cocktail and Ficoll-Paque, after which ACK red cell lysis was carried out. Recombination connected TRBV23-1 to TRBJ2-7; no D segment can be confidently identified. TRBV23-1 is noted as an ORF with a role that remains uncertain. Specimen: naive CD8+ T cells from blood, with Jurkat cell RNA spiked in. Read against the paper, the sample's cell subset or site label means: FACS-sorted CD8+CD4-CCR7+CD45RA+ naive T cells. The TCR comes from a human donor in good health. Some libraries in this study had Jurkat cell RNA spiked in. The sequence in DNA is TGCGCCAGCAGTCGGACCGGGCCCGCACGTAAAGACTCCTACGAGCAGTACTTC. This encodes CASSRTGPARKDSYEQYF.